This T cell receptor (beta chain) was observed in a study of CD8 T cells in ankylosing spondylitis. The germline V gene encodes CDR1 SGHTS and CDR2 YDEGEE. Unmatched junction bases numbered 13, after V lost 1 base and J lost 11 bases. CDR3 length: 16 residues. TCRdb reprocessed the 5' RACE reads with MiXCR, giving one entry per CDR3 protein. The sample lists under 450,000 distinct CDR3 sequences, roughly a sixth occurring once. This clonotype was found a few times. The antigen is unknown. Study outcomes and limitations: Some motif variants were previously reported in reactive arthritis synovial fluid and blood. It was reported that disease-linked clones were significantly enriched in matched ankylosing spondylitis synovial fluid. CD8+ disease-linked clones were present at relatively low frequencies in blood. There was a TCR beta motif, made of several highly homologous variants, that appeared characteristic of ankylosing spondylitis blood.

The genes are TRBV5-8 and TRBJ2-1, with 9 bases fitting TRBD2. The receptor was derived from a male donor with ankylosing spondylitis. Input material: blood, either unsorted or a sorted T cell fraction (not recorded which). In DNA form, the CDR3 reads TGTGCCAGCAGCTTGTCTTTAGCGGGGGCCCCTTGGAAGCAGTTCTTC. It yields the protein CASSLSLAGAPWKQFF.